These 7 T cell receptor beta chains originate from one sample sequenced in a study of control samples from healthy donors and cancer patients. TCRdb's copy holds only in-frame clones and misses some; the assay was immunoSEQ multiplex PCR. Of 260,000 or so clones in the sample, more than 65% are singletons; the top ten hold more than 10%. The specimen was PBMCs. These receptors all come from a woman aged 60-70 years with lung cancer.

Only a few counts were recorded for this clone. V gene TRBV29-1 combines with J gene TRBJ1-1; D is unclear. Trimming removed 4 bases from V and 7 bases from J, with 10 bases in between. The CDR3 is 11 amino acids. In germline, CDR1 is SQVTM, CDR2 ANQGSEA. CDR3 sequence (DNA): TGCAGCGTTGCCGTTTCCCTTGAAGCTTTCTTT. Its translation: CSVAVSLEAFF.

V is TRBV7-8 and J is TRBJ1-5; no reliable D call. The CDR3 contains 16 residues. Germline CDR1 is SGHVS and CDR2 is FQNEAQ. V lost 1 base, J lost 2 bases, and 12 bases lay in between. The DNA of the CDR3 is TGTGCCAGCAGCTTAGGCGGAGGACGGCGCAATCAGCCCCAGCATTTT. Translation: CASSLGGGRRNQPQHF. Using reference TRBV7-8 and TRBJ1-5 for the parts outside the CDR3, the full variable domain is GAGVSQSPRYKVAKRGQDVALRCDPISGHVSLFWYQQALGQGPEFLTYFQNEAQLDKSGLPSDRFFAERPEGSVSTLKIQRTQQEDSAVYLCASSLGGGRRNQPQHFGDGTRLSIL.

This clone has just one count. In DNA, the CDR3 is TGTGCCAGCAGTTCCCCACCTGGGCGGGAGGGGGACAATGAGCAGTTCTTC. It encodes CASSSPPGREGDNEQFF. V and J are TRBV28 and TRBJ2-1; 9 nucleotides align to TRBD2. V trimming: 4 bases; J trimming: 5 bases; junction bases outside the gene matches: 12. Germline V CDR1 and CDR2: MDHEN, SYDVKM. The CDR3 spans 17 residues.

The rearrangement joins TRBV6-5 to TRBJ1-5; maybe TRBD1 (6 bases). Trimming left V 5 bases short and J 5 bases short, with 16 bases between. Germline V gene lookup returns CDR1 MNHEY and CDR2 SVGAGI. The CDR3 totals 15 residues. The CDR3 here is CASSPLGHLDQPQHF. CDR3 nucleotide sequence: TGTGCCAGCAGTCCCTTGGGACACTTAGATCAGCCCCAGCATTTT.

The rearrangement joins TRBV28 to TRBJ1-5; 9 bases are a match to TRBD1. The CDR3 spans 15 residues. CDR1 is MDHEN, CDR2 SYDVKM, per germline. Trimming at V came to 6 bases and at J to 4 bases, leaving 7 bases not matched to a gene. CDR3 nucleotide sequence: TGTGCCAGCAGAAGAACCGGGACAGGGAATCAGCCCCAGCATTTT. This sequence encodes CASRRTGTGNQPQHF.

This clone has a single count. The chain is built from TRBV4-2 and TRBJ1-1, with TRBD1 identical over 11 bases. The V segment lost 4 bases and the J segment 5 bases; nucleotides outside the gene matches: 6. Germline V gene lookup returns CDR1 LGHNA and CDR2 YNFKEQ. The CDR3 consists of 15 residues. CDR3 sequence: CASSRTGQGATEAFF. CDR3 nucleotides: TGTGCCAGCAGCCGGACCGGACAGGGGGCAACTGAAGCTTTCTTT.

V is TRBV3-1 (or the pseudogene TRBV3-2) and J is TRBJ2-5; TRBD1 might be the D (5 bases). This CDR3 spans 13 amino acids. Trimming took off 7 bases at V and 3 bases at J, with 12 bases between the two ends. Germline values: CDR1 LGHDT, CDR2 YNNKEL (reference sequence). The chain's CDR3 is CASIPIGEETQYF. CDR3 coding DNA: TGTGCCAGCATCCCTATAGGGGAAGAGACCCAGTACTTC.